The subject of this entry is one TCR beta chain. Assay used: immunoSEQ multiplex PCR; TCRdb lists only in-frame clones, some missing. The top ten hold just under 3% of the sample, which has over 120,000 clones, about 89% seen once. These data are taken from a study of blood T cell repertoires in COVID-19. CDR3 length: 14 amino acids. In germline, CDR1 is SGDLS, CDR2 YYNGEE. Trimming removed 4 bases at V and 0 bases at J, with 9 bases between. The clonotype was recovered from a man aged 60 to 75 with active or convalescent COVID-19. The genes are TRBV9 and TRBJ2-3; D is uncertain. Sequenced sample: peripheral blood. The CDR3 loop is CASSIRGSTDTQYF. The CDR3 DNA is TGTGCCAGCAGCATACGTGGCAGCACAGATACGCAGTATTTT. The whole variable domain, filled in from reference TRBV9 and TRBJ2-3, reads DSGVTQTPKHLITATGQRVTLRCSPRSGDLSVYWYQQSLDQGLQFLIQYYNGEERAKGNILERFSAQQFPDLHSELNLSSLELGDSALYFCASSIRGSTDTQYFGPGTRLTVL.